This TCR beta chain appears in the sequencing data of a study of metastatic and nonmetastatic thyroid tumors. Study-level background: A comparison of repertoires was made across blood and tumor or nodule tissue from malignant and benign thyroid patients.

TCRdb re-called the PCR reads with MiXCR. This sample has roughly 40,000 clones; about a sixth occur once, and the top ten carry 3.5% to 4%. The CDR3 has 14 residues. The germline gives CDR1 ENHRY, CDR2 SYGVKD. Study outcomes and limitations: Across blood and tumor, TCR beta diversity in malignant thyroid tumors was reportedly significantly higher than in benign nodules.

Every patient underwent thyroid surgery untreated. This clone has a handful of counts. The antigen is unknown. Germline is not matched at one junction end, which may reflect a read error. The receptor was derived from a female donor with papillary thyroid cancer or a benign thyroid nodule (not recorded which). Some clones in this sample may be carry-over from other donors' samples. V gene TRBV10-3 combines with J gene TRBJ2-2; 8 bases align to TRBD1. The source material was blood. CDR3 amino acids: CAMRTGCNTGELFF. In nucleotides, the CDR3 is TGTGCCATGAGGACAGGGTGTAACACCGGGGAGCTTTTTTTT.